These 19 T cell receptor beta chains were sequenced from one sample in a study of T cell repertoires and HLA-DP antigens. Their antigens remain unidentified. The method was immunoSEQ multiplex PCR; TCRdb's version includes in-frame clones alone and lacks a portion of them. This table holds some 110,000 clones, over 90% found once. Sequences were obtained from CD4+ T cells from PBMCs. The receptors stem from a woman aged 18-30 years in good health and CMV-seronegative.

The chain employs TRBV5-1 and TRBJ2-7; either TRBD1 or TRBD2 may supply D (5 bases each). The CDR3 loop spans 14 amino acids. The V gene lost 4 bases and the J gene lost 7 bases, with 18 bases spanning the gap. CDR1 is SGHRS, CDR2 YFSETQ, per germline. The CDR3 region has the DNA TGCGCCAGCAGCCCCAACGAGGGGCCAAGGGAGCAGTACTTC. Its protein is CASSPNEGPREQYF.

The V and J genes are TRBV7-2 and TRBJ1-1; D is perhaps TRBD1 (6 bases). The CDR3 loop spans 14 amino acids. Germline values: CDR1 SGHTA, CDR2 FQGNSA. Trimming took off 6 bases at V and 1 base at J, with 12 bases between the two ends. The CDR3 reads CASRGGRGNTEAFF. As DNA, the CDR3 is TGTGCCAGCAGGGGGGGCCGGGGGAACACTGAAGCTTTCTTT. The variable domain in full, with the rest retrieved from reference TRBV7-2 and TRBJ1-1, is GAGVSQSPSNKVTEKGKDVELRCDPISGHTALYWYRQSLGQGLEFLIYFQGNSAPDKSGLPSDRFSAERTGGSVSTLTIQRTQQEDSAVYLCASRGGRGNTEAFFGQGTRLTVV.

The V gene is TRBV11-2, the J gene TRBJ2-3; D call uncertain. V dropped 6 bases and J dropped 4 bases, with 8 bases sitting between them. The CDR3 contains 12 residues. Germline V gene lookup returns CDR1 SGHAT and CDR2 FQNNGV. In DNA, the CDR3 is TGTGCCAGCAGTCATCTAGCAGATACGCAGTATTTT. Translation: CASSHLADTQYF.

This clone was detected only once. This sequence joins TRBV28 and TRBJ1-4; 7 bases are shared with TRBD1. The CDR3 extends over 14 amino acids. After removal of 6 bases from V and 7 bases from J, the junction contained 8 bases not matched to a gene. CDR1 is MDHEN and CDR2 is SYDVKM in the germline V gene. The CDR3 loop reads CASSSTGSGEKLFF. The DNA of the CDR3 is TGTGCCAGCAGCTCGACAGGGTCAGGTGAAAAACTGTTTTTT.

The chain has TRBV9 and TRBJ1-2; D is unresolved. CDR1 and CDR2 (germline): SGDLS, YYNGEE. The CDR3 contains 13 residues. V was pared by 4 bases and J by 3 bases, with 10 bases between. This chain's CDR3 is CASSIRVHYGYTF. CDR3 bases: TGTGCCAGCAGCATCCGGGTGCACTATGGCTACACCTTC.

The chain employs TRBV18 and TRBJ1-1, with D possibly TRBD1 on 5 matching bases. Deletions cut 1 base from V and 3 bases from J, with 18 bases between. From germline, CDR1 is KGHSH and CDR2 LQKENI. This CDR3 contains 17 residues. The DNA of the CDR3 is TGTGCCAGCTCACCACGAGGGGAAAGCCTTGGGGACACTGAAGCTTTCTTT. Residues: CASSPRGESLGDTEAFF.

The rearrangement uses TRBV28 and TRBJ2-6; 8 positions match TRBD1. Germline CDR1 and CDR2: MDHEN and SYDVKM. With V trimmed by 5 bases and J by 2 bases, 11 bases remained unmatched. The CDR3 extends over 18 amino acids. CDR3 in DNA: TGTGCCAGCAGTCCGGGTGGAGACAGGGGCCCTGGGGCCAACGTCCTGACTTTC. Amino acid sequence: CASSPGGDRGPGANVLTF.

The CDR3 here is CASSYAGSNQPQHF. The CDR3 DNA reads as TGTGCCAGCAGTTACGCAGGGAGCAATCAGCCCCAGCATTTT. The genes are TRBV6-5 and TRBJ1-5; maybe TRBD1 (5 bases). The germline V and J ends were trimmed by 2 bases and 1 base, with 6 bases remaining between them. The CDR3 consists of 14 residues. The V gene's germline CDR1 is MNHEY and CDR2 SVGAGI.

The gene calls are TRBV28 and TRBJ1-5; 8 nucleotides align to TRBD1. Unmatched junction bases numbered 5, after V lost 3 bases and J lost 4 bases. Germline CDR1 and CDR2: MDHEN and SYDVKM. The CDR3 is made up of 15 amino acids. This CDR3 reads CASSFPGGGNQPQHF. CDR3 in DNA: TGTGCCAGCAGTTTTCCAGGGGGCGGGAATCAGCCCCAGCATTTT. The whole variable domain, remainder taken from reference TRBV28 and TRBJ1-5, is DVKVTQSSRYLVKRTGEKVFLECVQDMDHENMFWYRQDPGLGLRLIYFSYDVKMKEKGDIPEGYSVSREKKERFSLILESASTNQTSMYLCASSFPGGGNQPQHFGDGTRLSIL.

Here the CDR3 reads CASSVGLAGGPETQYF. Written as DNA, the CDR3 is TGTGCCAGCAGCGTAGGGCTGGCGGGAGGGCCTGAGACCCAGTACTTC. This chain links TRBV9 with TRBJ2-5; 9 bases map to TRBD2. The V gene's germline CDR1 is SGDLS and CDR2 YYNGEE. The CDR3 contains 16 residues. The junction had 8 bases not matched to a gene; V was cut back by 0 bases and J by 5 bases.

This chain joins TRBV7-8 and TRBJ1-1; 9 positions match TRBD1. CDR3 length: 14 amino acids. Germline lookup yields CDR1 SGHVS and CDR2 FQNEAQ. J lost 4 bases, V lost 4 bases, and 4 bases had no gene match. The CDR3 spells CASSSKDRGTEAFF. CDR3 in DNA: TGTGCCAGCAGCTCCAAGGACAGGGGCACTGAAGCTTTCTTT.

The V call is TRBV7-2, the J call TRBJ2-1; a possible D gene is TRBD1 (5 bases). This CDR3 has 16 amino acids. Germline CDR1 reads SGHTA; CDR2 reads FQGNSA. With 2 bases removed from V and 7 bases from J, the gap between germline ends came to 18 bases. The chain's CDR3 is CASSLQADSQGNEQFF. The CDR3 DNA sequence: TGTGCCAGCAGCTTACAGGCCGACTCCCAGGGAAATGAGCAGTTCTTC.

This chain connects TRBV12-5 to TRBJ1-5, with 11 bases fitting TRBD1. J lost 0 bases, V lost 6 bases, and 7 bases had no gene match. CDR3 length: 17 amino acids. Germline V CDR1 and CDR2: LGHNT, FRNRAP. CDR3 bases: TGTGCTAGTGGATCGGGACAGGGGGGCTATAGCAATCAGCCCCAGCATTTT. Its protein product is CASGSGQGGYSNQPQHF.

The chain links TRBV2 to TRBJ1-2, with a weak D call TRBD1 (5 bases). Germline CDR1 reads SNHLY; CDR2 reads FYNNEI. V was pared by 6 bases and J by 2 bases, with 10 bases between. The CDR3 has 13 residues. DNA of the CDR3: TGTGCCAGCAGCTCAGACAGAAACTATGGCTACACCTTC. Protein product: CASSSDRNYGYTF.

This clone was seen once. This rearrangement joins TRBV5-1 to TRBJ2-7; 8 nucleotides line up with TRBD2. J gave up 5 bases and V 2 bases, and 9 bases lay outside the gene matches. The germline V gene encodes CDR1 SGHRS and CDR2 YFSETQ. CDR3 size: 15 residues. CDR3 in DNA: TGCGCCAGCAGCTTAGAGGATAGCGGGGTCGACGAGCAGTACTTC. Its protein product is CASSLEDSGVDEQYF.

The chain uses TRBV7-2 and TRBJ2-1; D possibly corresponds to TRBD1 (5 bases). The CDR3 has 13 residues. V was trimmed by 1 base and J by 8 bases, leaving 9 bases between them. The V gene's germline CDR1 is SGHTA and CDR2 FQGNSA. The CDR3 here is CASSLGQGDEQFF. The CDR3 DNA is TGTGCCAGCAGCTTAGGGCAGGGCGATGAGCAGTTCTTC.

The sample holds a few counts of this clone. This chain connects TRBV2 to TRBJ1-5; no definite D call. Trimming removed 8 bases at V and 0 bases at J, with 8 bases between. The CDR3 covers 13 residues. Germline CDR1 SNHLY, CDR2 FYNNEI. Written as DNA, the CDR3 is TGTGCCAGCCAACGGGATAGCAATCAGCCCCAGCATTTT. Its translation is CASQRDSNQPQHF. The whole variable domain, remainder taken from reference TRBV2 and TRBJ1-5, is EPEVTQTPSHQVTQMGQEVILRCVPISNHLYFYWYRQILGQKVEFLVSFYNNEISEKSEIFDDQFSVERPDGSNFTLKIRSTKLEDSAMYFCASQRDSNQPQHFGDGTRLSIL.

This clone was observed a single time. The V call is TRBV7-8, the J call TRBJ1-2; no definite D call. Germline V gene sequence: CDR1 SGHVS, CDR2 FQNEAQ. The V gene lost 4 bases and the J gene lost 0 bases, with 6 bases spanning the gap. This CDR3 region has 13 residues. The CDR3 loop reads CASSYTANYGYTF. The CDR3 DNA is TGTGCCAGCAGCTACACCGCTAACTATGGCTACACCTTC.

The rearrangement uses TRBV6-5 and TRBJ1-1; D uncertain. V lost 0 bases and J 4 bases, leaving 9 bases between the germline ends. The CDR3 contains 14 residues. Germline V CDR1 and CDR2: MNHEY, SVGAGI. As DNA, the CDR3 is TGTGCCAGCAGTTACTCGTCCGGGGTCACTGAAGCTTTCTTT. Protein sequence: CASSYSSGVTEAFF.